This T cell receptor (beta chain) was obtained from a study of regulatory T cells in long-lasting Graves disease. This CDR3 spans 13 amino acids. The germline V gene encodes CDR1 DFQATT and CDR2 SNEGSKA (reference sequence). Trimming removed 3 bases at V and 3 bases at J, with 9 bases between. Time point noted: newly diagnosed GD, antithyroid drugs for less than 3 months. The TCR library was prepared using RNA isolated from PBMCs. Tubes containing EDTA received about 9.4 milliliters of drawn peripheral blood. Library construction for TCR beta used iRepertoire HTBI primers and Arm-PCR of CDR3 regions. Using its own MiXCR run on the multiplex PCR reads, TCRdb lists one record per CDR3 protein. The data contain about 440,000 distinct CDR3 sequences, 14% to 15% of them seen just once; the ten biggest clones take up 16%. These data were also filed under a second study, of T cells in Graves' hyperthyroidism and ophthalmopathy. That study adds: Blood also contained most expanded thyroid clonotypes above 0.001. From stable hyperthyroidism, ophthalmopathy was separated by a 13 V-J model.

The sequencing here drew on peripheral blood mononuclear cells (PBMCs), taken at new diagnosis, from a patient treated with antithyroid drugs. The chain joins TRBV20-1 to TRBJ1-5; the D gene is possibly TRBD1 (5 bases). This receptor was identified in a woman under 40 with Graves disease. CDR3 protein: CSARGQINQPQHF. CDR3 bases: TGCAGTGCTAGGGGGCAGATCAATCAGCCCCAGCATTTT.